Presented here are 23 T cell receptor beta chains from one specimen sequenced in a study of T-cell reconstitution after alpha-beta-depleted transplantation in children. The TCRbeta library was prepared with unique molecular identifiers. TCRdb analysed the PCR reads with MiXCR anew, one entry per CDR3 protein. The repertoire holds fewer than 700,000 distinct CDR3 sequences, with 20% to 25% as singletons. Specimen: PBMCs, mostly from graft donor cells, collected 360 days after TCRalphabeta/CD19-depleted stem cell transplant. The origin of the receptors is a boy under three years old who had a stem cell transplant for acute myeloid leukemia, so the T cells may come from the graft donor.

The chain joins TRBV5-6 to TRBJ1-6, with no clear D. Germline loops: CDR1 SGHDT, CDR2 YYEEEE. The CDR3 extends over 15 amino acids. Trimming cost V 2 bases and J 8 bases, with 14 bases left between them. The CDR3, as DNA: TGTGCCAGCAGCTTCGTGGAGAAACTTGATTCACCCCTCCACTTT. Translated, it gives CASSFVEKLDSPLHF.

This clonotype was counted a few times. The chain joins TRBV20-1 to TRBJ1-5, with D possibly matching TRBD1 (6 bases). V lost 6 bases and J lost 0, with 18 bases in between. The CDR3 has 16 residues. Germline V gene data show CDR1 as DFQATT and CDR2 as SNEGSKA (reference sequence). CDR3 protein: CSALDTGLYSNQPQHF. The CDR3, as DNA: TGCAGTGCCCTTGACACAGGGCTATATAGCAATCAGCCCCAGCATTTT.

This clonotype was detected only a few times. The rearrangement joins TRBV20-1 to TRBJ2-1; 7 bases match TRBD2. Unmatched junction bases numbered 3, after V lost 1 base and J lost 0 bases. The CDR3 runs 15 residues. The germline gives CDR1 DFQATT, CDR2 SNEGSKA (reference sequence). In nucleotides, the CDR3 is TGCAGTGCTAGAGGGCGGGGGATCTCCTACAATGAGCAGTTCTTC. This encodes CSARGRGISYNEQFF.

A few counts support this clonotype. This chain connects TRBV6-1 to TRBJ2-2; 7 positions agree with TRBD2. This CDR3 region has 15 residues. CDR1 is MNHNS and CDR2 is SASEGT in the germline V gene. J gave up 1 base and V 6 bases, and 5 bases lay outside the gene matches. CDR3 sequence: CASSLIAGNTGELFF. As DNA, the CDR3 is TGTGCCAGCAGCCTCATAGCGGGGAACACCGGGGAGCTGTTTTTT.

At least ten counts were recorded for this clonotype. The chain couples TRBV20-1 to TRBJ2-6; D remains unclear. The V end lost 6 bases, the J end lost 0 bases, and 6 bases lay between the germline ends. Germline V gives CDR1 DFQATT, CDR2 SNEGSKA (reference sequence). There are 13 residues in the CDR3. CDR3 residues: CSAESSGANVLTF. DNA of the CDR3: TGCAGTGCCGAGAGCTCTGGGGCCAACGTCCTGACTTTC.

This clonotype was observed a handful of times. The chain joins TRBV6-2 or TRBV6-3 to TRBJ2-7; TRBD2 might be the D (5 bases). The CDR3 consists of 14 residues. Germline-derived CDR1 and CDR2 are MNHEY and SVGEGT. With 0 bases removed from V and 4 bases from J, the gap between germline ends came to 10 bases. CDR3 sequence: CASSYSPQRYEQYF. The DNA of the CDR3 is TGTGCCAGCAGTTACTCGCCCCAGCGGTACGAGCAGTACTTC.

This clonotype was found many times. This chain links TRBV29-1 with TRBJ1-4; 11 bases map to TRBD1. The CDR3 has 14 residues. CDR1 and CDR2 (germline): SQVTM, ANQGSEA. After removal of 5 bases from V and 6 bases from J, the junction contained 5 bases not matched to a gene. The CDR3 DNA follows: TGCAGCGTTAGGACAGGGGGCCAGGATGAAAAACTGTTTTTT. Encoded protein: CSVRTGGQDEKLFF.

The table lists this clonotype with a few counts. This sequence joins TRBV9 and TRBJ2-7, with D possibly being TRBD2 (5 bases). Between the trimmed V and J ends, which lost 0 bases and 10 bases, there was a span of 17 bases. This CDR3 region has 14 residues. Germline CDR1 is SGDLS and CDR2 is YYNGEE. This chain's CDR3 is CASSVAGWAAIQYF. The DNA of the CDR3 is TGTGCCAGCAGCGTAGCGGGGTGGGCAGCCATCCAGTACTTC.

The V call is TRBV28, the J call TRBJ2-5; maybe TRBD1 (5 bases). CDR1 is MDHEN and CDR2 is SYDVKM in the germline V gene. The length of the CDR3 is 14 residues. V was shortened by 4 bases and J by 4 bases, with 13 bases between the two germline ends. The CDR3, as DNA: TGTGCCAGCAGTTCCCACCTTAGGGGAGAGACCCAGTACTTC. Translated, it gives CASSSHLRGETQYF.

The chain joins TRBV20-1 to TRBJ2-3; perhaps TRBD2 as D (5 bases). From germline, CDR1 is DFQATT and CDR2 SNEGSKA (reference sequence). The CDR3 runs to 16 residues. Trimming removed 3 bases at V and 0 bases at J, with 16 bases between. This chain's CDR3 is CSARSPLGGSTDTQYF. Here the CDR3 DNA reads TGCAGTGCTAGGTCGCCCCTAGGCGGGAGCACAGATACGCAGTATTTT.

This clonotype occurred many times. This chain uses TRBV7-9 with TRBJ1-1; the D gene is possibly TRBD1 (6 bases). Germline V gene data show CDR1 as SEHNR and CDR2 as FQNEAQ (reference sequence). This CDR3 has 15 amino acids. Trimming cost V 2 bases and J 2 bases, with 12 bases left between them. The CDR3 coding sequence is TGTGCCAGCAGCTTACGAGGGGGAATCAACACTGAAGCTTTCTTT. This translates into CASSLRGGINTEAFF.

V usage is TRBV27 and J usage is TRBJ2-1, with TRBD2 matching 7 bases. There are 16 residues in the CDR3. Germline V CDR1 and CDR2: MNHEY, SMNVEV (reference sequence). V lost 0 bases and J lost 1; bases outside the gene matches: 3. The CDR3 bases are TGTGCCAGCAGTTTATCGGTCGGGGGGTCCTACAATGAGCAGTTCTTC. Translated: CASSLSVGGSYNEQFF.

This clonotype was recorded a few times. This chain's CDR3 is CSARIPSQGYTF. CDR3 DNA sequence: TGCAGTGCTAGAATTCCCAGCCAAGGCTACACCTTC. The chain carries TRBV20-1 and TRBJ1-2; unclear D gene. Trimming removed 2 bases from V and 8 bases from J, with 12 bases in between. Per the germline V gene, CDR1 is DFQATT and CDR2 is SNEGSKA (reference sequence). The CDR3 is 12 residues long.

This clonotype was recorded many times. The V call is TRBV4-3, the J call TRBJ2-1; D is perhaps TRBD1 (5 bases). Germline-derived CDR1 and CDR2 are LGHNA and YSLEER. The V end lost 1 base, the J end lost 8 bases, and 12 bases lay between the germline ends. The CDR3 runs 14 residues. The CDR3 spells CASSQVLQGHEQFF. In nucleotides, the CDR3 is TGCGCCAGCAGCCAAGTTCTCCAGGGCCATGAGCAGTTCTTC.

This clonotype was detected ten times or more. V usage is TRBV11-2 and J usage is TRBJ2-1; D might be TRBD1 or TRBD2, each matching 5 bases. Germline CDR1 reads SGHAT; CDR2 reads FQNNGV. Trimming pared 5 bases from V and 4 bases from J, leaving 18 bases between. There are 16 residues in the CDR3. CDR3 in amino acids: CASSPPEGLVYNEQFF. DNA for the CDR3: TGTGCCAGCAGCCCCCCAGAGGGGTTGGTATACAATGAGCAGTTCTTC. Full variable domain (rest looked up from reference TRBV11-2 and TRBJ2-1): EAGVAQSPRYKIIEKRQSVAFWCNPISGHATLYWYQQILGQGPKLLIQFQNNGVVDDSQLPKDRFSAERLKGVDSTLKIQPAKLEDSAVYLCASSPPEGLVYNEQFFGPGTRLTVL.

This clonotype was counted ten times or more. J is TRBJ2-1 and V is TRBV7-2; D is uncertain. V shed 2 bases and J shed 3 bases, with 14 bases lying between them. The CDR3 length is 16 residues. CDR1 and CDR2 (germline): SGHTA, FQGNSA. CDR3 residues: CASSLRRFADYNEQFF. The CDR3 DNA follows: TGTGCCAGCAGCTTACGGCGTTTTGCGGACTACAATGAGCAGTTCTTC.

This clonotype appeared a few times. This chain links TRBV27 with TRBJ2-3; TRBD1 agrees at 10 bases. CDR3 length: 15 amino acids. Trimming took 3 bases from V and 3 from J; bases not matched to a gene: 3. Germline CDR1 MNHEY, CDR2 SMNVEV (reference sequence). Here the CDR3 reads CASSFGTGATDTQYF. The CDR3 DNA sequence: TGTGCCAGCAGTTTCGGGACAGGGGCTACAGATACGCAGTATTTT.

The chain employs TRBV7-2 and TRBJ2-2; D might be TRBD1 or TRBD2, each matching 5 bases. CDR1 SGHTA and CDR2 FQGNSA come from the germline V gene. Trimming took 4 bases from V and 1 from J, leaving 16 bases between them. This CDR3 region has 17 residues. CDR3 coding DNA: TGTGCCAGCAGCTCCCTTCTGTCGGGGCGGAACACCGGGGAGCTGTTTTTT. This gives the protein CASSSLLSGRNTGELFF.

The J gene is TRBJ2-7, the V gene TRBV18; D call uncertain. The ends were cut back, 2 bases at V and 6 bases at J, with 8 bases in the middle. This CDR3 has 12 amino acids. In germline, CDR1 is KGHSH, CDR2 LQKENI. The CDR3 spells CASSPLGTEQYF. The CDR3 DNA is TGTGCCAGCTCACCATTGGGTACCGAGCAGTACTTC.

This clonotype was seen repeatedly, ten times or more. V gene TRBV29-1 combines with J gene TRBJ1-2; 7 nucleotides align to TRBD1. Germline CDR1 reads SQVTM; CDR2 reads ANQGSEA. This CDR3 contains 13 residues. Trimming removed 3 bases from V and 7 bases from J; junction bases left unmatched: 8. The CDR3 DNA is TGCAGCGTTGACGTACAGGGGAAAGGTGGCTACACCTTC. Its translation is CSVDVQGKGGYTF.

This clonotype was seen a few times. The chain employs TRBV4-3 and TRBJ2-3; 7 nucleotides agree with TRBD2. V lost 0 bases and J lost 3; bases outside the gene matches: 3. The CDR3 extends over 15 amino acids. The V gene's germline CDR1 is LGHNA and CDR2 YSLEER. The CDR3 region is CASSQDRGVTDTQYF. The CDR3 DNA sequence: TGCGCCAGCAGCCAAGATCGGGGGGTGACAGATACGCAGTATTTT.

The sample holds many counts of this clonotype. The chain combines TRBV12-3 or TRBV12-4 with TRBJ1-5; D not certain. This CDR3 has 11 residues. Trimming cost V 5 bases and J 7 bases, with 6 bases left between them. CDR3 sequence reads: CASSDGQPQHF. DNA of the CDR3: TGTGCCAGCAGTGACGGCCAGCCCCAGCATTTT.

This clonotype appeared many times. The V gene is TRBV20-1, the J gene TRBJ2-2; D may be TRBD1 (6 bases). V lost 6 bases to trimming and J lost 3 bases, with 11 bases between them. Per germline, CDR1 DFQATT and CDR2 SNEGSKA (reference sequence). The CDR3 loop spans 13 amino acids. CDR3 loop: CSASRTDTGELFF. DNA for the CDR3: TGCAGTGCCTCCCGGACAGACACCGGGGAGCTGTTTTTT.